The 21 T cell receptor beta chains listed next were all sequenced from one sample in a study of T cell clonality in common variable immunodeficiency. Method: immunoSEQ multiplex PCR; TCRdb's copy keeps in-frame clones and lacks some. The sample is made up of 57,000 or so clones, none counted only once. The sequencing sample was made of peripheral blood mononuclear cells. The receptors were sampled from a person between 18 and 70 years old in good health.

This clone has a handful of counts. The read finishes 3 residues shy of the CDR3 end, and the germline J gene is used to complete it. The chain recombines TRBV5-1 with TRBJ2-1; 13 nucleotides line up with TRBD2. The CDR3 has 16 amino acids. Per germline, CDR1 SGHRS and CDR2 YFSETQ. J gave up 5 bases and V 4 bases, and 6 bases lay outside the gene matches. The CDR3 DNA, read in part, is TGCGCCAGCAGCCCTGCGGGACTAGCGGGGAACAATGAG. Translation gives CASSPAGLAGNNE. In full, the CDR3 is CASSPAGLAGNNEQFF.

This clone was picked up many times. From the germline J gene comes the end of the CDR3, since the read stops 3 residues before it. The chain links TRBV9 to TRBJ1-6, with 10 bases lining up with TRBD1. With V trimmed by 0 bases and J by 10 bases, 4 bases remained unmatched. CDR1 is SGDLS and CDR2 is YYNGEE in the germline V gene. The CDR3 loop spans 15 amino acids. The CDR3: CASSVGTGGSSPLHF. CDR3 DNA, as far as it was read: TGTGCCAGCAGCGTAGGGACAGGGGGATCGTCACCC.

This clone was recorded many times. The missing CDR3 end, 3 residues past where the read stops, is filled in from the germline J gene. The chain carries TRBV28 and TRBJ2-5; 10 nucleotides agree with TRBD1. The CDR3 runs to 14 residues. The ends lost 6 bases at V and 5 bases at J; junction bases unmatched: 6. Germline CDR1 reads MDHEN; CDR2 reads SYDVKM. The sequenced part of the CDR3 DNA is TGTGCCAGCAGGACGGGACAGGGGACGGAGACC. Protein sequence: CASRTGQGTET. In full, the CDR3 reads CASRTGQGTETQYF.

In this sample, this clone turned up many times. Mismatch with germline at one junction end may stem from a read error. The read falls 3 residues short of the CDR3 end, and the missing part is taken from the germline J gene. The chain employs TRBV4-2 and TRBJ2-2; 8 bases agree with TRBD1. CDR1 is LGHNA, CDR2 YNFKEQ, per germline. The CDR3 contains 16 residues. The chain's CDR3 is CASSQDGTGNTGELFF. Partial CDR3 DNA: TGCGCCAGCAGCCAAGACGGGACAGGGAACACCGGGGAG.

This clone was observed a handful of times. From the germline J gene comes the end of the CDR3, since the read stops 3 residues before it. This chain uses TRBV19 with TRBJ2-1, with D maybe TRBD2 (6 bases). The CDR3 is 14 amino acids. Germline V gene data show CDR1 as LNHDA and CDR2 as SQIVND (reference sequence). V gave up 6 bases and J gave up 8 bases, with 17 bases separating them. The CDR3 region is CASRLIGPGDEQFF. The covered CDR3 bases are TGTGCCAGTAGACTAATCGGACCGGGGGATGAG.

This clone has ten or more counts. The read is 3 residues too short to cover the CDR3 end, so that end is filled in from the germline J gene. The rearrangement uses TRBV2 and TRBJ2-1; no firm D call. CDR1 is SNHLY and CDR2 is FYNNEI in the germline V gene. The CDR3 spans 16 residues. V lost 3 bases and J lost 1, with 13 bases in between. The CDR3 bases that were read are TGTGCCAGCAGTGATCTTGGCGGTTGGTCCTACAATGAG. Protein product: CASSDLGGWSYNE. The entire CDR3 sequence reads CASSDLGGWSYNEQFF. Variable domain in full (rest from reference TRBV2 and TRBJ2-1): EPEVTQTPSHQVTQMGQEVILRCVPISNHLYFYWYRQILGQKVEFLVSFYNNEISEKSEIFDDQFSVERPDGSNFTLKIRSTKLEDSAMYFCASSDLGGWSYNEQFFGPGTRLTVL.

This clone has a count of ten or more. The read ends 3 residues before the CDR3 terminus; that terminus is restored from the germline J gene. This chain links TRBV29-1 with TRBJ2-3, with 9 bases aligning to TRBD1. V gave up 1 base and J gave up 7 bases; unmatched junction bases: 9. Germline-derived CDR1 and CDR2 are SQVTM and ANQGSEA. This CDR3 has 15 amino acids. CDR3 DNA, as far as it was read: TGCAGCGTTGAAGGAGGGACAGGGCTAAGAAATACG. It is translated as CSVEGGTGLRNT. The entire CDR3 is CSVEGGTGLRNTQYF.

This clone has ten or more counts. Read sequence stops 3 residues before the CDR3 end, and the germline J gene provides the missing end. J is TRBJ2-2 and V is TRBV5-1; 9 bases line up with TRBD1. Trimming removed 4 bases from V and 4 bases from J; junction bases left unmatched: 5. CDR3 length: 15 amino acids. The germline CDR1 and CDR2 sequences are SGHRS and YFSETQ. Partial CDR3 DNA: TGCGCCAGCAGCCCACAGGGGGCCTTCACCGGGGAG. Translating it yields CASSPQGAFTGE. From start to end, the CDR3 is CASSPQGAFTGELFF.

This clone was counted at least ten times. The sequence runs out 3 residues before the end of the CDR3; the remainder is reconstructed from the germline J gene. The chain has TRBV5-1 and TRBJ1-1; maybe TRBD1 (6 bases). V lost 3 bases and J lost 7, with 13 bases in between. The CDR3 covers 13 residues. Looked up from germline, CDR1 is SGHRS and CDR2 is YFSETQ. CDR3 DNA, as far as it was read: TGCGCCAGCAGCTGGACAGTAAATAGTGAA. This sequence encodes CASSWTVNSE. In full, the CDR3 is CASSWTVNSEAFF.

This clone was seen ten or more times. Read coverage stops 3 residues before the CDR3 terminus; the germline J gene supplies the remainder. V is TRBV4-2 and J is TRBJ2-7; 9 nucleotides align to TRBD2. Germline trimming cut 4 bases from V and 6 bases from J; bases unmatched to any gene: 4. CDR3 length equals 13 residues. The germline gives CDR1 LGHNA, CDR2 YNFKEQ. Partial CDR3 DNA: TGTGCCAGCAGCCCTAGCGGGAACTTCGAG. It specifies CASSPSGNFE. The whole CDR3 protein is CASSPSGNFEQYF.

In this sample, this clone turned up many times. The missing CDR3 end, 3 residues past where the read stops, is filled in from the germline J gene. The chain recombines TRBV18 with TRBJ2-2; D possibly corresponds to TRBD2 (6 bases). The CDR3 is 16 amino acids. Looked up from germline, CDR1 is KGHSH and CDR2 is LQKENI. Trimming cost V 3 bases and J 0 bases, with 11 bases left between them. CDR3 sequence: CASSPTAGSNTGELFF. The DNA read from the CDR3 is TGTGCCAGCTCACCTACCGCGGGATCGAACACCGGGGAG.

This clone showed up many times. Sequencing ends 3 residues short of the CDR3 end; the germline J gene provides the rest. The V gene is TRBV28, the J gene TRBJ1-6; D is unclear. The CDR3 length is 14 residues. The germline V gene encodes CDR1 MDHEN and CDR2 SYDVKM. V lost 7 bases, J lost 4 bases, and 11 bases lay in between. Incomplete CDR3 DNA: TGTGCCAGCATCGGTGTCGGGTATAATTCACCC. This codes for CASIGVGYNSP. The entire CDR3 sequence reads CASIGVGYNSPLHF. The full variable domain, rest sourced from reference TRBV28 and TRBJ1-6, is DVKVTQSSRYLVKRTGEKVFLECVQDMDHENMFWYRQDPGLGLRLIYFSYDVKMKEKGDIPEGYSVSREKKERFSLILESASTNQTSMYLCASIGVGYNSPLHFGNGTRLTVT.

This clone has a count of ten or more. The read gets to within 3 residues of the CDR3 end, and the germline J gene fills in the rest. The chain recombines TRBV28 with TRBJ2-5, with TRBD1 identical over 9 bases. V dropped 4 bases and J dropped 2; count of bases not matched to a gene: 5. The CDR3 is 15 amino acids. Germline V gene lookup returns CDR1 MDHEN and CDR2 SYDVKM. The DNA read from the CDR3 is TGTGCCAGCAGTTCCCTGGGGACAGGGCAAGAGACC. Amino acid sequence: CASSSLGTGQET. The entire CDR3 protein reads CASSSLGTGQETQYF.

This clone was seen many times. The read falls 3 residues short of the CDR3 end, and the missing part is taken from the germline J gene. J is TRBJ1-2 and V is TRBV19, with D perhaps TRBD1 (6 bases). V lost 5 bases and J lost 5, with 9 bases in between. Germline V gene lookup returns CDR1 LNHDA and CDR2 SQIVND (reference sequence). This CDR3 is 12 amino acids long. The chain's CDR3 is CASSGRGYGYTF. The part of the CDR3 DNA that was read is TGTGCCAGTAGTGGCAGGGGTTATGGC.

This clone was picked up many times. The observed sequence ends 3 residues before the CDR3 terminus, with the missing tail filled in from the germline J gene. The chain employs TRBV11-2 and TRBJ2-7, with 7 bases identical to TRBD1. The junction had 8 bases not matched to a gene; V was cut back by 6 bases and J by 3 bases. This CDR3 is 14 amino acids long. Germline V lookup: CDR1 SGHAT, CDR2 FQNNGV. The part of the CDR3 DNA that was read is TGTGCCAGCAGACGCAGACAGGGTGGCTACGAG. Translation: CASRRRQGGYE. The complete CDR3 sequence is CASRRRQGGYEQYF.

This clone appeared a few times. The CDR3 goes on 3 residues after the read ends, and that part is filled in from the germline J gene. The chain recombines TRBV10-2 with TRBJ1-5; TRBD1 might be the D (6 bases). The CDR3 length is 13 residues. Germline assignment: CDR1 WSHSY and CDR2 SAAADI. V lost 6 bases and J lost 5, with 11 bases in between. The CDR3 sequence is CASSAQGDQPQHF. CDR3 bases read: TGCGCCAGCAGCGCACAGGGTGATCAGCCC.

This clone was seen many times. The read terminates 3 residues ahead of where the CDR3 ends, so the germline J gene completes it. This chain links TRBV20-1 with TRBJ2-5; 9 nucleotides match TRBD1. Germline CDR1 is DFQATT and CDR2 is SNEGSKA (reference sequence). With V trimmed by 2 bases and J by 4 bases, 8 bases remained unmatched. The CDR3 loop spans 15 amino acids. The CDR3 sequence: CSARKQGAIRETQYF. The sequenced CDR3 bases are TGCAGTGCTAGAAAACAGGGGGCTATTCGAGAGACC.

Notes on this clone: Read sequence stops 3 residues before the CDR3 end, and the germline J gene provides the missing end. The chain employs TRBV11-2 and TRBJ2-7, with D unresolved. This CDR3 is 13 amino acids long. Deletions cut 1 base from V and 3 bases from J, with 7 bases between. Germline lookup yields CDR1 SGHAT and CDR2 FQNNGV. The CDR3 is CASSLADNYEQYF. CDR3 DNA (partial): TGTGCCAGCAGCTTAGCCGACAACTACGAG.

Ten or more counts support this clone. Read coverage stops 3 residues before the CDR3 terminus; the germline J gene supplies the remainder. The chain combines TRBV7-9 with TRBJ2-7; weak D call: TRBD1 (6 bases). CDR3 size: 13 residues. CDR1 is SEHNR and CDR2 is FQNEAQ in the germline V gene (reference sequence). V lost 1 base and J lost 6, with 10 bases in between. CDR3: CASSLEGVGEQYF. The part of the CDR3 DNA that was read is TGTGCCAGCAGCTTAGAGGGGGTTGGCGAG.

This clone was counted many times. The read ends 3 residues shy of where the CDR3 ends; the end is completed using the germline J gene. The gene calls are TRBV5-5 and TRBJ2-3; D may match TRBD1 or TRBD2 (5 bases each). The CDR3 has 15 residues. The V gene lost 0 bases and the J gene lost 4 bases, with 12 bases spanning the gap. Germline V gene lookup returns CDR1 SGHKS and CDR2 YYEKEE (reference sequence). Incomplete CDR3 DNA: TGTGCCAGCAGCTTGGAGGCGAGGGGCGCAGATACG. It translates to CASSLEARGADT. The whole CDR3 region reads CASSLEARGADTQYF.

In this sample, this clone turned up many times. The read falls 3 residues short of the CDR3 end, and the missing part is taken from the germline J gene. The J gene is TRBJ2-7, the V gene TRBV7-2; D is unresolved. V lost 1 base and J lost 6, with 10 bases in between. CDR1 and CDR2 from the germline V gene are SGHTA and FQGNSA. The CDR3 totals 13 residues. CDR3 region: CASSLGPLAEQYF. Partial CDR3 DNA: TGTGCCAGCAGCTTAGGCCCTCTGGCCGAG.